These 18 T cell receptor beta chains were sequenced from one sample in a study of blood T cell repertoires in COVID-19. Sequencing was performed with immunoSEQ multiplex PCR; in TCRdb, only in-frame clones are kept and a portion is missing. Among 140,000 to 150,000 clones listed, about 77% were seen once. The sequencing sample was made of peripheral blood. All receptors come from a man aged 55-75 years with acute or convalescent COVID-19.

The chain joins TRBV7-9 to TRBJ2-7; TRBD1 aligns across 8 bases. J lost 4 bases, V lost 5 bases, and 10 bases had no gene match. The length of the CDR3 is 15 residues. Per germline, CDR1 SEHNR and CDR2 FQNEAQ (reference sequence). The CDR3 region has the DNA TGTGCCAGCAGCGCCCCTCCAGGGGGCTCGTACGAGCAGTACTTC. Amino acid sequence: CASSAPPGGSYEQYF.

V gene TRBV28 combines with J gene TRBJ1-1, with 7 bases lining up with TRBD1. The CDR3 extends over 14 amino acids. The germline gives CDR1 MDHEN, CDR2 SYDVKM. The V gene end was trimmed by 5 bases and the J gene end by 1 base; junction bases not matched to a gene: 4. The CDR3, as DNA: TGTGCCAGCAGTCAATGGACAGGGAACACTGAAGCTTTCTTT. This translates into CASSQWTGNTEAFF. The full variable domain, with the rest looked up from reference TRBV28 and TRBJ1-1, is DVKVTQSSRYLVKRTGEKVFLECVQDMDHENMFWYRQDPGLGLRLIYFSYDVKMKEKGDIPEGYSVSREKKERFSLILESASTNQTSMYLCASSQWTGNTEAFFGQGTRLTVV.

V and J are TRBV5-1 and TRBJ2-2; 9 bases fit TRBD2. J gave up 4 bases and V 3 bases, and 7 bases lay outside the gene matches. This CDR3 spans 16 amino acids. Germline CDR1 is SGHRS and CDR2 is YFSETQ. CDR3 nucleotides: TGCGCCAGCAGCTCGGGTAGCGGGAGCAGCACCGGGGAGCTGTTTTTT. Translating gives CASSSGSGSSTGELFF.

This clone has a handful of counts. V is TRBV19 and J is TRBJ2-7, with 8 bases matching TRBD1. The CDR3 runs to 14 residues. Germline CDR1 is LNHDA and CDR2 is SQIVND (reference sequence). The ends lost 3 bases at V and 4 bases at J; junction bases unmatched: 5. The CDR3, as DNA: TGTGCCAGTAGTATGGGGACAGGACAATACGAGCAGTACTTC. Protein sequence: CASSMGTGQYEQYF.

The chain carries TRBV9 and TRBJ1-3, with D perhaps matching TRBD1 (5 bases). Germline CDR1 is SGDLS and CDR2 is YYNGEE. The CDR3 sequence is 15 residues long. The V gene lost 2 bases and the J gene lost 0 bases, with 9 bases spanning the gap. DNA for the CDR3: TGTGCCAGCAGCGTGGACGGACACTCTGGAAACACCATATATTTT. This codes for CASSVDGHSGNTIYF.

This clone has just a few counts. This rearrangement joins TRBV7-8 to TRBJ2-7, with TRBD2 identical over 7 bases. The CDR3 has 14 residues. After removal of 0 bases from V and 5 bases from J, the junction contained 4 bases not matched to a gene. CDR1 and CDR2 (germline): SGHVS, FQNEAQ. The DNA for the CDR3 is TGTGCCAGCAGCTTAGCGGGAGGGCCCCACGAGCAGTACTTC. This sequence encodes CASSLAGGPHEQYF.

DNA of the CDR3: TGTGCCAGCCAAGCACTACAGGAGTACATTGGCTACACCTTC. It codes for CASQALQEYIGYTF. The V and J genes are TRBV5-5 and TRBJ1-2; tentative D call: TRBD1 (5 bases). From germline, CDR1 is SGHKS and CDR2 YYEKEE (reference sequence). V lost 7 bases and J 7 bases, leaving 20 bases between the germline ends. The CDR3 length is 14 residues.

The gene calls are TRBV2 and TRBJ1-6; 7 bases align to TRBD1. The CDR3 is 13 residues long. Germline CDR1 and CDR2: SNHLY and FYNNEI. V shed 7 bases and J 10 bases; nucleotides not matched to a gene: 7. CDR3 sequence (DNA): TGTGCCAGCAACGGCAGGGGGGAGTCACCCCTCCACTTT. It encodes CASNGRGESPLHF.

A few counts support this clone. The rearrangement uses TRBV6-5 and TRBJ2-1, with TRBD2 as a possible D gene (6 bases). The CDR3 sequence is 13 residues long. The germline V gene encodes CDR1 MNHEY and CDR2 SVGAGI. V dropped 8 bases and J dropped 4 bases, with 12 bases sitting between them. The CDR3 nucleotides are TGTGCCAGCGGGACTCCCCTTTACAATGAGCAGTTCTTC. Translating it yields CASGTPLYNEQFF.

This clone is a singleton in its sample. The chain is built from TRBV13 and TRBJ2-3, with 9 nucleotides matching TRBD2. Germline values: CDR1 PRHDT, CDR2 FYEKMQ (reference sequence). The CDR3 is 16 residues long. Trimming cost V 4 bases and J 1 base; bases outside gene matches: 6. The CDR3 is CASSSNRLAGTDTQYF. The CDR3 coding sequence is TGTGCCAGCAGCTCCAATAGACTAGCGGGCACAGATACGCAGTATTTT.

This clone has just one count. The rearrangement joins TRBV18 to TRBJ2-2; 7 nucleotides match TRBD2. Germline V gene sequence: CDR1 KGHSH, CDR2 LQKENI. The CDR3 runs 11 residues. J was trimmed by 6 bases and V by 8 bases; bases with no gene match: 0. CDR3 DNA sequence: TGTGCCAGCCGGGGGGCCGGGGAGCTGTTTTTT. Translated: CASRGAGELFF.

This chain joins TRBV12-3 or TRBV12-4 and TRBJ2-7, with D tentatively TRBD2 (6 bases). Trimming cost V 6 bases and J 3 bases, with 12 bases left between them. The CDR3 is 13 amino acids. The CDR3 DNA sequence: TGTGCCAGCAGCCCCTATAGCGGCTACGAGCAGTACTTC. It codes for CASSPYSGYEQYF.

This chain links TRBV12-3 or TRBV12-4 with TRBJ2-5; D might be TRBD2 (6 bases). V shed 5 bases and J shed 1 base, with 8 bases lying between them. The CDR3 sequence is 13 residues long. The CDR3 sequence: CASSRTTQETQYF. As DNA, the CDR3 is TGTGCCAGCAGTCGGACTACCCAAGAGACCCAGTACTTC.

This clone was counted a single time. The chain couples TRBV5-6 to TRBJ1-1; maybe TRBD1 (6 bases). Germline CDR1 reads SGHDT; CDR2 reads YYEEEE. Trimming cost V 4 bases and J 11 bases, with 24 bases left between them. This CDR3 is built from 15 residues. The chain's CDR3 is CASSQGDRRASGAFF. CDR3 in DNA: TGTGCCAGCAGCCAAGGCGACAGGCGAGCCTCCGGGGCTTTCTTT.

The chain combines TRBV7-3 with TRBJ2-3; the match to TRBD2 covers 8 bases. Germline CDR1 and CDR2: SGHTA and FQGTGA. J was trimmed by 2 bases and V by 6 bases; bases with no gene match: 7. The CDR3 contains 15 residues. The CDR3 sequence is CASSYGLATTDTQYF. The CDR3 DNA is TGTGCCAGCAGTTATGGACTAGCCACCACAGATACGCAGTATTTT.

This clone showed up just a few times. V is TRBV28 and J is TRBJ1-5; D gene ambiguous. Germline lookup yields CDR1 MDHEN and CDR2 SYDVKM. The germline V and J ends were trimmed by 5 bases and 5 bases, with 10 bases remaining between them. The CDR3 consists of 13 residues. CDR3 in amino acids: CASSRDSYQPQHF. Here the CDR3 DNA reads TGTGCCAGCAGTCGAGATTCCTATCAGCCCCAGCATTTT.

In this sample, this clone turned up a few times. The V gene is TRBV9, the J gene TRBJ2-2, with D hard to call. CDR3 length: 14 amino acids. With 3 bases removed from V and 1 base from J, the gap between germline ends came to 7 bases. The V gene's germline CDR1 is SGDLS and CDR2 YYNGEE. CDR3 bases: TGTGCCAGCAGCGCCCTCTGGAACACCGGGGAGCTGTTTTTT. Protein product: CASSALWNTGELFF.

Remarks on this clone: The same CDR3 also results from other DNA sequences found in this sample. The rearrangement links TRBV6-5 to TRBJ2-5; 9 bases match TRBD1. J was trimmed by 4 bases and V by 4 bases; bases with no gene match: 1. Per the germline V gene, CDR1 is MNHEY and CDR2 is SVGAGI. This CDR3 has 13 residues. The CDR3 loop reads CASSLQGAETQYF. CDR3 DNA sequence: TGTGCCAGCAGTTTACAGGGGGCAGAGACCCAGTACTTC.